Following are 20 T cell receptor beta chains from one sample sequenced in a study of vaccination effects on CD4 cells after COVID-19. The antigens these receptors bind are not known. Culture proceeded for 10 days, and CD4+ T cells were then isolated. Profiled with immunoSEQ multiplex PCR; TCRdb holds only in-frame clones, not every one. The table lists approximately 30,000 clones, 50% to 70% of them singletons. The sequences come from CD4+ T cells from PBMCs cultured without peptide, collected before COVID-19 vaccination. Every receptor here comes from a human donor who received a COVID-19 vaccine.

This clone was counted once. This CDR3 is CAIGGGANGGELFF. The CDR3 DNA sequence: TGTGCCATCGGAGGGGGGGCTAACGGCGGGGAGCTGTTTTTT. The rearrangement joins TRBV10-3 to TRBJ2-2, with a possible D match to TRBD2 (7 bases). Trimming left V 8 bases short and J 7 bases short, with 17 bases between. CDR1 and CDR2 (germline): ENHRY, SYGVKD. The CDR3 is made up of 14 amino acids.

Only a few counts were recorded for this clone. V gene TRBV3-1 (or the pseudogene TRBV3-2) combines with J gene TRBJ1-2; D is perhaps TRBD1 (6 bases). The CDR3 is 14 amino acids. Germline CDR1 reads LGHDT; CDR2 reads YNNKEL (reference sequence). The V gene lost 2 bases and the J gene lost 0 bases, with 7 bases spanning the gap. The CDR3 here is CASSQQGSNYGYTF. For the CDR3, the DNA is TGTGCCAGCAGCCAACAGGGGTCTAACTATGGCTACACCTTC.

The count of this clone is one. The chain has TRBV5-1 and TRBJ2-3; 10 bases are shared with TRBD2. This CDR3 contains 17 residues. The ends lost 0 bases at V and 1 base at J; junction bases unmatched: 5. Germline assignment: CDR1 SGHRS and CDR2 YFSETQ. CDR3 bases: TGCGCCAGCAGCTTGGTGGCTAGCGGGAGAGGCACAGATACGCAGTATTTT. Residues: CASSLVASGRGTDTQYF.

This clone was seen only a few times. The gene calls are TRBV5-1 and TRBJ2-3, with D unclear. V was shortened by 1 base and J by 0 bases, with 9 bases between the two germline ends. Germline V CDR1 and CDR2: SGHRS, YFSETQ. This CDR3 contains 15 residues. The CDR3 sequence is CASSLFMVSTDTQYF. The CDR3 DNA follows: TGCGCCAGCAGCTTGTTTATGGTCAGCACAGATACGCAGTATTTT.

The CDR3 is CSASGGAGNYGYTF. The CDR3 nucleotides are TGCAGTGCTAGTGGGGGCGCGGGTAACTATGGCTACACCTTC. The V and J genes are TRBV20-1 and TRBJ1-2; perhaps TRBD1 as D (6 bases). CDR1 and CDR2 from the germline V gene are DFQATT and SNEGSKA (reference sequence). V was pared by 3 bases and J by 1 base, with 12 bases between. The CDR3 sequence is 14 residues long.

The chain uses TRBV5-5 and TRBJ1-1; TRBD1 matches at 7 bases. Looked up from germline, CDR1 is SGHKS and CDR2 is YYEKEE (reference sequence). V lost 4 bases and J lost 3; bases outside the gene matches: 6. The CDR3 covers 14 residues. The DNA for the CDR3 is TGTGCCAGCAGCCCGGACAGGACGCACACTGAAGCTTTCTTT. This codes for CASSPDRTHTEAFF.

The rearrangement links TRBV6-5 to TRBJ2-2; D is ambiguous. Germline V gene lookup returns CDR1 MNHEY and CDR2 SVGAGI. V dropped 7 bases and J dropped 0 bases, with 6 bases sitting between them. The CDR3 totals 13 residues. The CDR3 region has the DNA TGTGCCAGCAAACGGTCGAACACCGGGGAGCTGTTTTTT. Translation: CASKRSNTGELFF.

The CDR3 DNA reads TGTGCCAGCAGTGGAGTAGCGGGGGGGCGGGATACGCAGTATTTT. Protein sequence: CASSGVAGGRDTQYF. The V and J genes are TRBV25-1 and TRBJ2-3; 11 nucleotides match TRBD2. V lost 4 bases and J lost 6; bases outside the gene matches: 6. The CDR3 spans 15 residues. Per the germline V gene, CDR1 is MGHDK and CDR2 is SYGVNS. Together with reference TRBV25-1 and TRBJ2-3, the CDR3 gives the full variable domain: EADIYQTPRYLVIGTGKKITLECSQTMGHDKMYWYQQDPGMELHLIHYSYGVNSTEKGDLSSESTVSRIRTEHFPLTLESARPSHTSQYLCASSGVAGGRDTQYFGPGTRLTVL.

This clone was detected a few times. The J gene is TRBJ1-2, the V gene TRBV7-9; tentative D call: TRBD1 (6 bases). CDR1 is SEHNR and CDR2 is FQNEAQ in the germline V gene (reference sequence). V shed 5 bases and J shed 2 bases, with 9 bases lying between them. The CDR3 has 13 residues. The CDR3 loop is CASSQDSNYGYTF. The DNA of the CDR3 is TGTGCCAGCAGCCAGGACAGCAACTATGGCTACACCTTC.

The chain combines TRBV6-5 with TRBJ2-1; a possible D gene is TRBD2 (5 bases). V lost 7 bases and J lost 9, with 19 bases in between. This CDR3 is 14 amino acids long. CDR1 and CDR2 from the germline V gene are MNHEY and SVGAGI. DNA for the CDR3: TGTGCCAGCACCTTACGGGCCGCCCGGGGTGAGCAGTTCTTC. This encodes CASTLRAARGEQFF.

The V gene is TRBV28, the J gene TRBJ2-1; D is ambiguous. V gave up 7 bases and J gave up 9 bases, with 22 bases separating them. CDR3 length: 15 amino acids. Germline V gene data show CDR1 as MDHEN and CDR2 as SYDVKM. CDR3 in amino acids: CASKSGLRGGGEQFF. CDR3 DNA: TGTGCCAGCAAATCAGGCCTTCGTGGCGGTGGTGAGCAGTTCTTC.

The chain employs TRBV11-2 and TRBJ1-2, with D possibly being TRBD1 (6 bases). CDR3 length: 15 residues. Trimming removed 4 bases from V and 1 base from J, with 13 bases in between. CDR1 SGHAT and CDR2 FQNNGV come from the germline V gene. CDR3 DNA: TGTGCCAGCAGCTCCCGGACAGAAAGTAACTATGGCTACACCTTC. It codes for CASSSRTESNYGYTF.

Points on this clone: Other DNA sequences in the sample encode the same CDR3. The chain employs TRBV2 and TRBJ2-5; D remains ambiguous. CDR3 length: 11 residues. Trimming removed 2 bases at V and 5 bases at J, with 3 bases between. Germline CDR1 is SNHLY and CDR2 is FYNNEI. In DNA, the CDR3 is TGTGCCAGCAGTGAATTCGAGACCCAGTACTTC. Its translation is CASSEFETQYF.

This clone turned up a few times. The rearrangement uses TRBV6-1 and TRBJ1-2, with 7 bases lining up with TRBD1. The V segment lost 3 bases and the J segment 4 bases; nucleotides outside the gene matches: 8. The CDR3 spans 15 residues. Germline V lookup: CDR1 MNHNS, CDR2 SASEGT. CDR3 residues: CASSDRQGRGYGYTF. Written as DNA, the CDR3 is TGTGCCAGCAGTGACCGACAGGGTCGGGGCTATGGCTACACCTTC.

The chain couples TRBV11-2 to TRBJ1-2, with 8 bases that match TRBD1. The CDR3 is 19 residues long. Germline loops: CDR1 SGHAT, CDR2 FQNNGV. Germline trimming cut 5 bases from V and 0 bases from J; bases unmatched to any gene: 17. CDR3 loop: CASSAPPWDRSLANYGYTF. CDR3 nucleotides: TGTGCCAGCAGCGCTCCCCCATGGGACAGGAGTCTAGCTAACTATGGCTACACCTTC.

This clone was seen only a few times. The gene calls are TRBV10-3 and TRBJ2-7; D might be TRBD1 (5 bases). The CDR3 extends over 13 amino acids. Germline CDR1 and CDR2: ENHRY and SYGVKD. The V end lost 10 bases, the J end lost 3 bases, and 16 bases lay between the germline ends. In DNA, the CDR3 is TGTGCCACCGTGGGGCTGGGTGGCTACGAGCAGTACTTC. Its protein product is CATVGLGGYEQYF.

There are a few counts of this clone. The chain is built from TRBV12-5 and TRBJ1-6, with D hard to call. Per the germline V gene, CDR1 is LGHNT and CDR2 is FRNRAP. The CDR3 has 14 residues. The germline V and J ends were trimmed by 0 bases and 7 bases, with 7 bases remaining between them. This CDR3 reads CASGLVLGNSPLHF. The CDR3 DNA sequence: TGTGCTAGTGGTTTGGTACTGGGGAATTCACCCCTCCACTTT.

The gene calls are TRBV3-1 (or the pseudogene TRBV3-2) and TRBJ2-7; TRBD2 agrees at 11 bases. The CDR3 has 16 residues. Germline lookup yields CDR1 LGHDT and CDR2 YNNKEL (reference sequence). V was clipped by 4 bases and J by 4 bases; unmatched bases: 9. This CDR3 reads CASSPYLTSGKYEQYF. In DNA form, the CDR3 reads TGTGCCAGCAGCCCCTACCTGACTAGCGGGAAGTACGAGCAGTACTTC.

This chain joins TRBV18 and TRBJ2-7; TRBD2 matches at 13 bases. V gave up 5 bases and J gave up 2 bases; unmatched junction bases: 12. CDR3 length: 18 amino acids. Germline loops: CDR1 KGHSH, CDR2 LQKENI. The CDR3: CASSTGTPGLAGTYEQYF. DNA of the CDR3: TGTGCCAGCTCAACCGGGACTCCGGGACTAGCGGGGACCTACGAGCAGTACTTC.

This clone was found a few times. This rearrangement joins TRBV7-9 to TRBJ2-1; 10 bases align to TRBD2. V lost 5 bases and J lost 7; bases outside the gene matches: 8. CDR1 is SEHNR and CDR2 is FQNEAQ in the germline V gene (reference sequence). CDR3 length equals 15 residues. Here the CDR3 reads CASSPGLADLNEQFF. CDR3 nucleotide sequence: TGTGCCAGCAGCCCCGGACTAGCGGACCTTAATGAGCAGTTCTTC.